This T cell receptor (beta chain) was retrieved from a study of blood T cell repertoires in COVID-19. Under the authors' procedure: From reference gene primer amplification, estimates of nucleated cell counts were derived. This table comes from immunoSEQ multiplex PCR, and its TCRdb copy is limited to in-frame clones, with some not included. D and trimming were read from the DNA, whereas the V and J calls and clone size are those reported in that table. Of around 290,000 clones listed, about 89% are singletons. Trimming took 0 bases from V and 9 from J; bases not matched to a gene: 16. This CDR3 has 18 amino acids. Looked up from germline, CDR1 is LGHNA and CDR2 is YSLEER.

The sequencing sample was made of peripheral blood. V is TRBV4-3 and J is TRBJ2-1; 8 bases line up with TRBD2. The source is a woman aged 45-65 years who had recovered from COVID-19. This CDR3 reads CASSQDFRAGLGVGEQFF. The CDR3, as DNA: TGCGCCAGCAGCCAAGACTTCCGGGCGGGACTAGGCGTGGGTGAGCAGTTCTTC.